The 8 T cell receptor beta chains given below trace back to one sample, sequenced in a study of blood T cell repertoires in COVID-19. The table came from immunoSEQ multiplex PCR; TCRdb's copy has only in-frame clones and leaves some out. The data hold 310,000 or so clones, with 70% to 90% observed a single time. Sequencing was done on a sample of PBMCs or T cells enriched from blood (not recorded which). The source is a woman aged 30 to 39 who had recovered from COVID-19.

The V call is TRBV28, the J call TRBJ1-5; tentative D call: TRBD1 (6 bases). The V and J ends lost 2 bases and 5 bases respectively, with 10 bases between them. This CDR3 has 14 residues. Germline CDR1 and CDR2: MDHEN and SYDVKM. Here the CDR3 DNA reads TGTGCCAGCAGTTTAAGGTCAGGGGATCAGCCCCAGCATTTT. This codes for CASSLRSGDQPQHF.

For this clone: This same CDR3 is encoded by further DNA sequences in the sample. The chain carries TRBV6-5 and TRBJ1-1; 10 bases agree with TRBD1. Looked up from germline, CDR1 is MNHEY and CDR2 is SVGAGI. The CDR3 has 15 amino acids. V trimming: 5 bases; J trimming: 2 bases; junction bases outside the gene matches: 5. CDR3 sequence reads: CASSPRDRGNTEAFF. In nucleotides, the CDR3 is TGTGCCAGCAGTCCCCGGGACAGGGGAAACACTGAAGCTTTCTTT.

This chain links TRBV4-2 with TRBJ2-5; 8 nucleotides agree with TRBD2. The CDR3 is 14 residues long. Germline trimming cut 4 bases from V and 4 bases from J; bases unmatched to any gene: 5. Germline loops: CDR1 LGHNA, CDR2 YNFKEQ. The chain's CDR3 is CASSPGGTGETQYF. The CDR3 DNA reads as TGTGCCAGCAGCCCGGGGGGGACCGGAGAGACCCAGTACTTC.

CDR3 amino acids: CASSIFDRNYGYTF. The CDR3 DNA sequence: TGTGCCAGTAGTATTTTCGACAGGAACTATGGCTACACCTTC. The chain links TRBV19 to TRBJ1-2, with D perhaps TRBD1 (6 bases). V was clipped by 3 bases and J by 2 bases, with 10 bases between them. CDR1 and CDR2 (germline): LNHDA, SQIVND (reference sequence). The CDR3 length is 14 residues.

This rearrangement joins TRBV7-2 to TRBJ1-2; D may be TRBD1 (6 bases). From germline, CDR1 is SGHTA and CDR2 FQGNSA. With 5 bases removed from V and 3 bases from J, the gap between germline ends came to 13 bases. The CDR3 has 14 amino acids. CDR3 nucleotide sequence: TGTGCCAGCAGCCAAACCACAGGGTACTATGGCTACACCTTC. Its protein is CASSQTTGYYGYTF.

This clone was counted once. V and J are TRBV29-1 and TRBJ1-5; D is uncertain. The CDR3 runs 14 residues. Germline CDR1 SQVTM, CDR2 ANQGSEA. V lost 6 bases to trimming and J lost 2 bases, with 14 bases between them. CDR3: CSVGGLGGNQPQHF. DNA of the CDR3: TGCAGCGTGGGAGGTTTGGGCGGCAATCAGCCCCAGCATTTT.

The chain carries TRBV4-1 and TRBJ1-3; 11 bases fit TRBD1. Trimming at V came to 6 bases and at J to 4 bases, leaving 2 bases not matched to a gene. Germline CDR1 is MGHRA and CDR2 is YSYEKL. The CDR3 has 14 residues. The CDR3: CASRGQGEGNTIYF. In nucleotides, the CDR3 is TGCGCCAGCAGGGGACAGGGGGAAGGAAACACCATATATTTT.

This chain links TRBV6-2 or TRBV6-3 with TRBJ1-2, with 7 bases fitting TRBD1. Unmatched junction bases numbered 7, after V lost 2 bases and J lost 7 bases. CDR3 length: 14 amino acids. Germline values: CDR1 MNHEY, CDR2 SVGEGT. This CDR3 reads CASSYKGGAAGYTF. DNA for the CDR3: TGTGCCAGCAGTTACAAAGGGGGCGCCGCTGGCTACACCTTC.